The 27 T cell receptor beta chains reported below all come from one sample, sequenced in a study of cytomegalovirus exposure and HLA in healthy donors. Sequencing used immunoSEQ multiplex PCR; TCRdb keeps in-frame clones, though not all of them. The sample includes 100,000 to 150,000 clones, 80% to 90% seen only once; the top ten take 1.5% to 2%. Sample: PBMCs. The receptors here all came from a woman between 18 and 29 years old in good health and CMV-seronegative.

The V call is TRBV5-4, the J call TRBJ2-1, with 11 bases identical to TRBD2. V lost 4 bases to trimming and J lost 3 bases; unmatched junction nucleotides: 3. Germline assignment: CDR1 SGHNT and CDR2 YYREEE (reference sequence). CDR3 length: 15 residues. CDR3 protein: CASSEGTSGYNEQFF. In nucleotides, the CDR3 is TGTGCCAGCAGCGAAGGGACTAGCGGCTACAATGAGCAGTTCTTC.

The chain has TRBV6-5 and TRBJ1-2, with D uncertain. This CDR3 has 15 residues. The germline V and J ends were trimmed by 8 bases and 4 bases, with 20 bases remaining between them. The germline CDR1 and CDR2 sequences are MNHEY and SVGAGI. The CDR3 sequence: CASGPHRPPGYGYTF. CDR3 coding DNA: TGTGCCAGCGGGCCGCATAGGCCCCCAGGCTATGGCTACACCTTC.

This CDR3 is CASSSIAGPQYF. In nucleotides, the CDR3 is TGTGCCAGCAGCAGTATAGCGGGACCGCAGTACTTC. The chain joins TRBV7-2 to TRBJ2-7; TRBD2 agrees at 8 bases. This CDR3 spans 12 amino acids. The germline CDR1 and CDR2 sequences are SGHTA and FQGNSA. V was pared by 5 bases and J by 9 bases, with 6 bases of the junction left unmatched.

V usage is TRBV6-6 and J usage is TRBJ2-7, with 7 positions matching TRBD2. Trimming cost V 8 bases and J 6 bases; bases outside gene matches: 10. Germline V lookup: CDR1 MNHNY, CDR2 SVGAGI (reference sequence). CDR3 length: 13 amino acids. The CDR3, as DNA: TGTGCCAGCGGTCACAGTGGGGGGGGCGAGCAGTACTTC. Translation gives CASGHSGGGEQYF.

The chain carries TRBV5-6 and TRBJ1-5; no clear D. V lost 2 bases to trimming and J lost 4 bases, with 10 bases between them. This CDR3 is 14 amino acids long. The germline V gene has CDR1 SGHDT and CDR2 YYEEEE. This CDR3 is CASSFGQANQPQHF. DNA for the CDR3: TGTGCCAGCAGCTTTGGGCAAGCTAATCAGCCCCAGCATTTT. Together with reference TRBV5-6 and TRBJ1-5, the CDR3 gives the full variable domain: DAGVTQSPTHLIKTRGQQVTLRCSPKSGHDTVSWYQQALGQGPQFIFQYYEEEERQRGNFPDRFSGHQFPNYSSELNVNALLLGDSALYLCASSFGQANQPQHFGDGTRLSIL.

CDR3 DNA sequence: TGTGCCAGCAGCTTCCGGAACACCGGGGAGCTGTTTTTT. Its translation: CASSFRNTGELFF. The chain has TRBV7-9 and TRBJ2-2; D is unclear. The CDR3 extends over 13 amino acids. V was shortened by 3 bases and J by 1 base, with 3 bases between the two germline ends. The germline V gene has CDR1 SEHNR and CDR2 FQNEAQ (reference sequence).

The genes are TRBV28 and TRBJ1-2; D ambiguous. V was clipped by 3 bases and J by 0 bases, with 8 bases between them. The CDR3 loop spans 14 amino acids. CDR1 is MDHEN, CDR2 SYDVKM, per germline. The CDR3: CASSLSAANYGYTF. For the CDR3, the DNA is TGTGCCAGCAGTTTGTCCGCAGCTAACTATGGCTACACCTTC.

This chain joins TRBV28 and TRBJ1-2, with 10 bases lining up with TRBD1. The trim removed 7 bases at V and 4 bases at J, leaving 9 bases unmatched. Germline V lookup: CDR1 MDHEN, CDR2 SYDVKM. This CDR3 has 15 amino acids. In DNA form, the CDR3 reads TGTGCCAGCAATCAGGGGGACAGGGGCACCTATGGCTACACCTTC. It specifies CASNQGDRGTYGYTF.

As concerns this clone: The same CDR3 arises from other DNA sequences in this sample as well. As DNA, the CDR3 is TGTGCCAGCGGAGACAGGGGTGGGGGTACTGAAGCTTTCTTT. As protein: CASGDRGGGTEAFF. J is TRBJ1-1 and V is TRBV6-6, with TRBD1 matching over 8 bases. The CDR3 covers 14 residues. J was trimmed by 5 bases and V by 8 bases; bases with no gene match: 10. Germline CDR1 MNHNY, CDR2 SVGAGI (reference sequence).

The CDR3 protein is CASGGGGIGYTF. The CDR3 coding sequence is TGTGCCAGCGGGGGAGGGGGGATCGGCTACACCTTC. The chain has TRBV5-4 and TRBJ1-2; maybe TRBD1 (6 bases). The CDR3 consists of 12 residues. The germline V gene has CDR1 SGHNT and CDR2 YYREEE (reference sequence). Trimming cost V 7 bases and J 8 bases, with 15 bases left between them. Drawing the rest from reference TRBV5-4 and TRBJ1-2, the complete variable domain is ETGVTQSPTHLIKTRGQQVTLRCSSQSGHNTVSWYQQALGQGPQFIFQYYREEENGRGNFPPRFSGLQFPNYSSELNVNALELDDSALYLCASGGGGIGYTFGSGTRLTVV.

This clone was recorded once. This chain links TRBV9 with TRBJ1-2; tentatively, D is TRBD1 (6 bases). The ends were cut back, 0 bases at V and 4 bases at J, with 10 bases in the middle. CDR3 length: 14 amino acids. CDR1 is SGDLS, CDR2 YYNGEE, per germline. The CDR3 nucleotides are TGTGCCAGCAGCGTAGAGGACAGCCCCTATGGCTACACCTTC. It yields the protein CASSVEDSPYGYTF.

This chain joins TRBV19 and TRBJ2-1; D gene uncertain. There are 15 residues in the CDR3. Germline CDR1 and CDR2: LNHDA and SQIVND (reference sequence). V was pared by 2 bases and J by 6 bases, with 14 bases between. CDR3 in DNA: TGTGCCAGTAGTATATTGCATAGTCCGGGCAATGAGCAGTTCTTC. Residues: CASSILHSPGNEQFF.

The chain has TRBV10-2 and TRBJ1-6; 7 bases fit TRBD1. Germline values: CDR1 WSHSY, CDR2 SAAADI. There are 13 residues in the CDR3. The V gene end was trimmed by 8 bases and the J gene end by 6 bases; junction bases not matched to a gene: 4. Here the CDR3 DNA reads TGCGCCAGCCAGGGGGAGCTTAATTCACCCCTCCACTTT. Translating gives CASQGELNSPLHF.

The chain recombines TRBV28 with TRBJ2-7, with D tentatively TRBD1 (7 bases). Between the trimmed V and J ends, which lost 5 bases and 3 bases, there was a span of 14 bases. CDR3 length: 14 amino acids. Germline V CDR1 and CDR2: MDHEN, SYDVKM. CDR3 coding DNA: TGTGCCAGCAGTCCGGCGGGACAGATCTACGAGCAGTACTTC. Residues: CASSPAGQIYEQYF. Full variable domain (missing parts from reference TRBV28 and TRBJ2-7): DVKVTQSSRYLVKRTGEKVFLECVQDMDHENMFWYRQDPGLGLRLIYFSYDVKMKEKGDIPEGYSVSREKKERFSLILESASTNQTSMYLCASSPAGQIYEQYFGPGTRLTVT.

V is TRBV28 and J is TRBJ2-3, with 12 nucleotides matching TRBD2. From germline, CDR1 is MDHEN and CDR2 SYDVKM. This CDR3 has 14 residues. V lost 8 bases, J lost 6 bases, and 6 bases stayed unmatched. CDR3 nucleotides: TGTGCCAGCGGAAGGACTAGCGGGATTGATACGCAGTATTTT. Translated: CASGRTSGIDTQYF.

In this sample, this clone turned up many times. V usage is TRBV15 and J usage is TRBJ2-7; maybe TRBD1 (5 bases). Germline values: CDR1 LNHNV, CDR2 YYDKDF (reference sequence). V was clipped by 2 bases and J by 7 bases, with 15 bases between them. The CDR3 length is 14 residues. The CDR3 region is CATSRIREGVEQYF. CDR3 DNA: TGTGCCACCAGCAGAATCAGGGAAGGTGTAGAGCAGTACTTC.

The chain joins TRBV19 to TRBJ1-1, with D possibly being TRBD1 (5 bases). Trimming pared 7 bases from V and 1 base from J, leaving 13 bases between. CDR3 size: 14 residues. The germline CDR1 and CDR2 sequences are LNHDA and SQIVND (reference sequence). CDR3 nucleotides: TGTGCCAGTATGAGGTCGGGGGAGAACACTGAAGCTTTCTTT. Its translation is CASMRSGENTEAFF.

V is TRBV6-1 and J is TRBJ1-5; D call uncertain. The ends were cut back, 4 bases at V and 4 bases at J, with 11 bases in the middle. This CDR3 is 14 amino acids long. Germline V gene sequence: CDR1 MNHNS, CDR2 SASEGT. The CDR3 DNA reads TGTGCCAGCAGTGGGGAGACGGAGAATCAGCCCCAGCATTTT. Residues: CASSGETENQPQHF.

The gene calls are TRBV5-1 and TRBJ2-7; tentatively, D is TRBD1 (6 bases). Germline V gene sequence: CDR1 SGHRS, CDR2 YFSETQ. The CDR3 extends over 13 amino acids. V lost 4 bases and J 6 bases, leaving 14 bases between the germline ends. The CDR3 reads CASSPGQIGEQYF. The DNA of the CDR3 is TGCGCCAGCAGCCCCGGACAGATCGGCGAGCAGTACTTC.

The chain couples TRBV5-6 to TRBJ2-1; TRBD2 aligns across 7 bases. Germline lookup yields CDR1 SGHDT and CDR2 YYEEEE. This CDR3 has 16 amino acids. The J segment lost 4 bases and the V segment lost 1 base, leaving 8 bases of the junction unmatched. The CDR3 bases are TGTGCCAGCAGCTTGAATCGCGGGAGAGTTTACAATGAGCAGTTCTTC. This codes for CASSLNRGRVYNEQFF.

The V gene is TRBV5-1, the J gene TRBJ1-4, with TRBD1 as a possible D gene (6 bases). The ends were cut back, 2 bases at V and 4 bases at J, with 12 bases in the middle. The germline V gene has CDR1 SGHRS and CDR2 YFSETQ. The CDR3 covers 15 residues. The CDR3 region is CASSLNRAVNEKLFF. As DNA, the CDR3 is TGCGCCAGCAGCTTAAACAGGGCTGTTAATGAAAAACTGTTTTTT.

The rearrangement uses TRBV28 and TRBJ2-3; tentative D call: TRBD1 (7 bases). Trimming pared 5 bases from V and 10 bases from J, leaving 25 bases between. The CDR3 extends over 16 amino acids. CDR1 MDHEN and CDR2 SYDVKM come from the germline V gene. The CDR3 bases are TGTGCCAGCAGTATGGACGCGGGACAGAGACCTCTCTCGCAGTATTTT. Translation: CASSMDAGQRPLSQYF.

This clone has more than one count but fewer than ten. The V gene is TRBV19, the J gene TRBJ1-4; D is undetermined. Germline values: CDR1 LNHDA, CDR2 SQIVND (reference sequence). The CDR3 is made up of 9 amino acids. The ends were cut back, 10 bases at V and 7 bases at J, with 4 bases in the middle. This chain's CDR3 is CANGEKLFF. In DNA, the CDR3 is TGTGCCAACGGTGAAAAACTGTTTTTT.

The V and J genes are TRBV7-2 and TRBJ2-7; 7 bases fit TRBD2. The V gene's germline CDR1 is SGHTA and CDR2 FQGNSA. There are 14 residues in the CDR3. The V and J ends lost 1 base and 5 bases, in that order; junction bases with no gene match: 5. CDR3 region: CASSLGGSLNEQYF. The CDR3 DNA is TGTGCCAGCAGCTTAGGCGGGAGTCTCAACGAGCAGTACTTC.

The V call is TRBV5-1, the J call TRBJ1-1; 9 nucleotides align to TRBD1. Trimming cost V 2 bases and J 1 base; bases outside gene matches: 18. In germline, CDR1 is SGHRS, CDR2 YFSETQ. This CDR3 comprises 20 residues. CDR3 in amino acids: CASSFKFMVVSTGGNTEAFF. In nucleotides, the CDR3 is TGCGCCAGCAGCTTTAAATTCATGGTGGTGTCGACAGGGGGGAACACTGAAGCTTTCTTT. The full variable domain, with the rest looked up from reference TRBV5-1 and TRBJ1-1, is KAGVTQTPRYLIKTRGQQVTLSCSPISGHRSVSWYQQTPGQGLQFLFEYFSETQRNKGNFPGRFSGRQFSNSRSEMNVSTLELGDSALYLCASSFKFMVVSTGGNTEAFFGQGTRLTVV.

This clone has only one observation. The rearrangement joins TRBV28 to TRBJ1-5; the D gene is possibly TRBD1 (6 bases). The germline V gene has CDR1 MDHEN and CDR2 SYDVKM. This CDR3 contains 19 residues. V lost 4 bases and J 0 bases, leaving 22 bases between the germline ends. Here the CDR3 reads CASSSFETGRSYSNQPQHF. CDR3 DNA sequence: TGTGCCAGCAGTTCCTTTGAGACAGGACGGAGTTATAGCAATCAGCCCCAGCATTTT.

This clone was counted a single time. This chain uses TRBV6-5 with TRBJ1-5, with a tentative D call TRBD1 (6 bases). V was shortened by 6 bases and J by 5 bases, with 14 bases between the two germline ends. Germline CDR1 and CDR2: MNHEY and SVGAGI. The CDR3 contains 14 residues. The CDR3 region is CASRYREGHQPQHF. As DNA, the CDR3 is TGTGCCAGCAGGTACAGGGAGGGGCATCAGCCCCAGCATTTT.